This TCR beta chain was identified during a study of T cell repertoires in cytomegalovirus infection (dated by TCRdb to the late 2010s). Turning to the overall study: Donor HLA type was relevant to the analysis, as public TCR beta signatures indicated carriage of CMV infection together with the matching HLA type. Points the paper makes about the study in general: Cumulative frequency of public TCR beta family members discriminated carriers of CMV infection plus the relevant HLA type in this cohort and an independent roughly 340-donor cohort. In the ex vivo response, HLA-C-restricted CMV-specific TCR beta clonotypes were dominant, and in two of eight donors the single most frequent clonotype came from this HLA-C-restricted group.

This clonotype was recorded many times. There is no known antigen for this receptor. It has no much larger one-base neighbor in the sample; base qualities were not kept. The germline V gene (reference sequence) gives CDR1 as GTSNPN and CDR2 as SVGIG. The germline ends are 10 bases apart after V is trimmed by 0 bases and J by 7 bases. Including cysteine and phenylalanine, the CDR3 has 14 amino acids. Kept here is only the CDR3 DNA, which spans 42 bases and is read in frame from base 1. TCRdb shows the sequencer as Illumina HiSeq 1500. The public sequencing data were trimmed at Q25 with fastp and processed into clonotypes with MiXCR by TCRdb, which kept only in-frame beta chains. Identical CDR3 protein sequences are pooled into one entry, listed with their most common genes and DNA. This sample gives under 150,000 distinct CDR3 sequences in total; under 30% of them show up just once. The biggest ten clones account for approximately 35% of the sample.

The receptor comes from a human donor in good health (CMV status not recorded). Some clones in this sample may be carry-over from other donors' samples. This sequence uses TRBV30 and TRBJ1-6; the D segment could be TRBD1, given 5 matching bases. Sequencing was carried out using PBMCs, sequenced either directly or after in vitro stimulation (not recorded which). The bases are TGTGCCTGGAGTGTCGAGGCAGGGAATTCACCCCTCCACTTT. Its amino acids are CAWSVEAGNSPLHF.